This T cell receptor (beta chain) was captured in a study of T cell repertoires in cytomegalovirus infection. Study in general: In public TCR beta signatures, there were indications of both CMV infection and matching HLA type. Study-wide results and limits: CMV carriers with the relevant HLA were identified by cumulative public TCR beta family frequency. In two of eight donors, the top clonotype was HLA-C-restricted CMV-specific.

CDR3 size: 14 residues. Germline V lookup: CDR1 DFQATT, CDR2 SNEGSKA (reference sequence). Trimming shortened V by 2 bases and J by 8 bases, and 13 bases separated the two germline ends. A note on this clonotype: Its cognate antigen is unknown.

A single record per CDR3 protein comes from TCRdb applying MiXCR to the reads. The top ten hold approximately 8% of the sample, which has hundreds of thousands of distinct CDR3 sequences, roughly a quarter seen once. This chain connects TRBV20-1 to TRBJ1-6; D gene uncertain. The sequenced sample was CD8+ T cells from PBMCs. This sequence was found in a human donor in good health (CMV status not recorded). Some clones in this sample may be carry-over from other donors' samples. As DNA, the CDR3 is TGCAGTGCTAGACCCGGGCTTCTTTATTCACCCCTCCACTTT. Protein sequence: CSARPGLLYSPLHF.